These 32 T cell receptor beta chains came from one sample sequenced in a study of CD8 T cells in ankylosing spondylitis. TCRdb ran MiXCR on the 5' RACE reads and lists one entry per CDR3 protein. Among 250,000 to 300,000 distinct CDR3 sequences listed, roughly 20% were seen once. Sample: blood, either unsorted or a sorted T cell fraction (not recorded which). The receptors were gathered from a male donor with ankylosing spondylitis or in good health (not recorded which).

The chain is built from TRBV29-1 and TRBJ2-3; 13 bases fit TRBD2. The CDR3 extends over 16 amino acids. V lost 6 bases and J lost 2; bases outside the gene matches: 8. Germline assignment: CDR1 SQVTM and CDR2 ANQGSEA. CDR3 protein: CSVTKGLAGNTDTQYF. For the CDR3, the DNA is TGCAGCGTAACGAAGGGACTAGCGGGGAACACAGATACGCAGTATTTT.

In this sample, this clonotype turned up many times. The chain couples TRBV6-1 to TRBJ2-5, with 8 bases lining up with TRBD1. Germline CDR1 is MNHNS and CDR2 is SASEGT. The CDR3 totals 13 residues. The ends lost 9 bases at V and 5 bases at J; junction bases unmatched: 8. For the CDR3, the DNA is TGTGCCAGTAACCCAGGGGGCCGGGAGACCCAGTACTTC. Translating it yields CASNPGGRETQYF.

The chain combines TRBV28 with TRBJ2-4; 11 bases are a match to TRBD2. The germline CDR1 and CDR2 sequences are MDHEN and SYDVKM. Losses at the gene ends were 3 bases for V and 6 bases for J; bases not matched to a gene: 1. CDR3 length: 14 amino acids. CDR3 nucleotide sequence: TGTGCCAGCAGTTTTCTAGCGGGAGGAAACATTCAGTACTTC. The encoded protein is CASSFLAGGNIQYF.

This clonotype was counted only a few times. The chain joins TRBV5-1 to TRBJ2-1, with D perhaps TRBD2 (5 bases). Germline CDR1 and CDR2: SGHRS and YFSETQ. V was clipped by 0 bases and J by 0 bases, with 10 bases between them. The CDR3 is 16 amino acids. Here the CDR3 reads CASSLGAVSSYNEQFF. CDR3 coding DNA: TGCGCCAGCAGCTTGGGAGCGGTTAGCTCCTACAATGAGCAGTTCTTC.

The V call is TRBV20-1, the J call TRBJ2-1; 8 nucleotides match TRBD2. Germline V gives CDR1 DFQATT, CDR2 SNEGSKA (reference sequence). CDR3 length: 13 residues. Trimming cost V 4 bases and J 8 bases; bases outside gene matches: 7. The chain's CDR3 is CSANRGGLHEQFF. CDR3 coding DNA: TGCAGTGCTAACCGGGGGGGCTTGCATGAGCAGTTCTTC.

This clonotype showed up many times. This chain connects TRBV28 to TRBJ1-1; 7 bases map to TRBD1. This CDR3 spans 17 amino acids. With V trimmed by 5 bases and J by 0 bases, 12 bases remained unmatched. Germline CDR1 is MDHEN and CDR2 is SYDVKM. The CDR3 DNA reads TGTGCCAGCAGTAGTTTTTTGGAGGGGGCCGTGAACACTGAAGCTTTCTTT. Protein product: CASSSFLEGAVNTEAFF.

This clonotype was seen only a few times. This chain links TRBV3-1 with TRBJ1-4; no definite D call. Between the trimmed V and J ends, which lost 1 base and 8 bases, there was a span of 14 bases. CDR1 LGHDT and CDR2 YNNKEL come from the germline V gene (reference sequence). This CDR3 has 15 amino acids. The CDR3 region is CASSQGQAAEEKLFF. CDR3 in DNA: TGTGCCAGCAGCCAAGGTCAGGCCGCCGAGGAAAAACTGTTTTTT. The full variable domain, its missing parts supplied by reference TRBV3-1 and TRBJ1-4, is DTAVSQTPKYLVTQMGNDKSIKCEQNLGHDTMYWYKQDSKKFLKIMFSYNNKELIINETVPNRFSPKSPDKAHLNLHINSLELGDSAVYFCASSQGQAAEEKLFFGSGTQLSVL.

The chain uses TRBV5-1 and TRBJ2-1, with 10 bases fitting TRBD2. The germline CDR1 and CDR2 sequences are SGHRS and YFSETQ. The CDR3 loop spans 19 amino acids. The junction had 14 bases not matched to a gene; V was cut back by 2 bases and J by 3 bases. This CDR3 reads CASSLRGRGLAGVYNEQFF. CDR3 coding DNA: TGCGCCAGCAGCTTAAGGGGCAGGGGGCTAGCGGGAGTCTACAATGAGCAGTTCTTC.

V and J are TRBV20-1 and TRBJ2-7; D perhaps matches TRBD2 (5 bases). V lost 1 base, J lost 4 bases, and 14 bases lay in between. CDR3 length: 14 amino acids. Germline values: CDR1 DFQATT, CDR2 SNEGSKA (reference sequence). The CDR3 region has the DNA TGCAGTGCTAGAGTTAGCGACCGCCCTTACGAGCAGTACGTC. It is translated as CSARVSDRPYEQYV.

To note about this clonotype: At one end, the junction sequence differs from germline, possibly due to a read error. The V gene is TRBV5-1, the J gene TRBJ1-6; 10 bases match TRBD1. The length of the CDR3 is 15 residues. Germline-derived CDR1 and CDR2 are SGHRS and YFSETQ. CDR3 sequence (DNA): TGCGTCAGCAGCTTTACGGGACAGGGGAATTCACCCCTCCACTTT. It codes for CVSSFTGQGNSPLHF. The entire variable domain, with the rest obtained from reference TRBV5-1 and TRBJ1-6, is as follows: KAGVTQTPRYLIKTRGQQVTLSCSPISGHRSVSWYQQTPGQGLQFLFEYFSETQRNKGNFPGRFSGRQFSNSRSEMNVSTLELGDSALYLCVSSFTGQGNSPLHFGNGTRLTVT.

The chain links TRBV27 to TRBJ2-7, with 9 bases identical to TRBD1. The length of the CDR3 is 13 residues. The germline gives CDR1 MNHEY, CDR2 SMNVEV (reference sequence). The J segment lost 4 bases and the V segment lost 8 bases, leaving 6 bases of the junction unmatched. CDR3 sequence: CASARTGVYEQYV. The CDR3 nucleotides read TGTGCCAGCGCGAGGACAGGGGTATACGAGCAGTACGTC.

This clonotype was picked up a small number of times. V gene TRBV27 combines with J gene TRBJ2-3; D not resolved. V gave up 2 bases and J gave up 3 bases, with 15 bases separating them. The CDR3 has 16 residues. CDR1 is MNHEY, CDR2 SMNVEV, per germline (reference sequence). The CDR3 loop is CASSLGLLGGTDTQYF. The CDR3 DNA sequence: TGTGCCAGCAGTTTAGGGCTGCTTGGTGGGACAGATACGCAGTATTTT.

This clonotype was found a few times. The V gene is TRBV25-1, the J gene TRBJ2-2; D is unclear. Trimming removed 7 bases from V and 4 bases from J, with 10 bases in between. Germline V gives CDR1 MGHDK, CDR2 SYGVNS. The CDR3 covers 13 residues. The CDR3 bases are TGTGCCAGCACGTTGGGCGCCACCGGGGAGCTGTTTTTT. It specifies CASTLGATGELFF.

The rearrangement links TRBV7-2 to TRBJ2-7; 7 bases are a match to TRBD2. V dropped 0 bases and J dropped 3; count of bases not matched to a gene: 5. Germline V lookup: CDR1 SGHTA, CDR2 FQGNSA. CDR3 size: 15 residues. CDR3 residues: CASSLAASGHYEQYV. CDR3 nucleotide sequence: TGTGCCAGCAGCTTAGCCGCTAGCGGCCACTACGAGCAGTACGTC.

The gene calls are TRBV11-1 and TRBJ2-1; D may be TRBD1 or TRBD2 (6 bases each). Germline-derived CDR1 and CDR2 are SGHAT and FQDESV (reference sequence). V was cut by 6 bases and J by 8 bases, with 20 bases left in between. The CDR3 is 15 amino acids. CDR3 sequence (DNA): TGTGCCAGCAGGAGCTTGTCGGGGGCAGTCTATGAGCAGTTCTTC. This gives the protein CASRSLSGAVYEQFF.

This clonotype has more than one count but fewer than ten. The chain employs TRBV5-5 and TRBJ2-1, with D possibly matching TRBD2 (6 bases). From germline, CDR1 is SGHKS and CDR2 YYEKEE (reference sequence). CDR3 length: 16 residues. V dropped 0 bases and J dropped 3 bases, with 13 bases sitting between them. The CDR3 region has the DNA TGTGCCAGCAGCTTGGGGGCGGGGCAAAACTACAATGAGCAGTTCTTC. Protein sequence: CASSLGAGQNYNEQFF.

CDR3 DNA: TGCAGTGCTGAATACTTTGGACTAGCGAGCACAGATACGCAGTATTTT. Its translation: CSAEYFGLASTDTQYF. The chain carries TRBV20-1 and TRBJ2-3; 9 bases map to TRBD2. The V segment lost 5 bases and the J segment 0 bases; nucleotides outside the gene matches: 9. This CDR3 region has 16 residues. The germline gives CDR1 DFQATT, CDR2 SNEGSKA (reference sequence).

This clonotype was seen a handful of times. As DNA, the CDR3 is TGTGCCACCACTTCCGGGACAGGGAGCACAGATACGCAGTATTTT. Its translation is CATTSGTGSTDTQYF. The chain links TRBV24-1 to TRBJ2-3; 9 bases fit TRBD1. The CDR3 has 15 residues. With V trimmed by 8 bases and J by 0 bases, 5 bases remained unmatched. Looked up from germline, CDR1 is KGHDR and CDR2 is SFDVKD.

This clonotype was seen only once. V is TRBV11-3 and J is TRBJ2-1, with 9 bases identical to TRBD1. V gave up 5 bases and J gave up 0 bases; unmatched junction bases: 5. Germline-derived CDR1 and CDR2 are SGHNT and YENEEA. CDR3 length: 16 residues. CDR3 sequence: CASSSGTGPSYNEQFF. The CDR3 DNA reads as TGTGCCAGCAGCAGCGGGACAGGGCCCTCCTACAATGAGCAGTTCTTC.

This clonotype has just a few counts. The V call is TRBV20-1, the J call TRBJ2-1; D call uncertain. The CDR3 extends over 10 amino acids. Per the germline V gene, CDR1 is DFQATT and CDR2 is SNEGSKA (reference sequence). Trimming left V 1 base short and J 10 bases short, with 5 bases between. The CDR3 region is CSARGVEQFF. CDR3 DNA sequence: TGCAGTGCTAGAGGGGTGGAGCAGTTCTTC.

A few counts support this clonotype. The CDR3 loop reads CASSPGLAGGEETQYF. The DNA for the CDR3 is TGTGCCAGCAGTCCGGGACTAGCGGGAGGGGAAGAGACCCAGTACTTC. The V gene is TRBV12-3 or TRBV12-4, the J gene TRBJ2-5; 16 positions match TRBD2. CDR3 length: 16 amino acids. The trim removed 5 bases at V and 3 bases at J, leaving 3 bases unmatched.

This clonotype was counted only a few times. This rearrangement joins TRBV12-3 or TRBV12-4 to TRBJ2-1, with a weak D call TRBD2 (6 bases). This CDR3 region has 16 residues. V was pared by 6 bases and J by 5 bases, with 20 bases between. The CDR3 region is CASSLTLGLADNEQFF. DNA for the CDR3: TGTGCCAGCAGCCTTACACTGGGACTCGCTGACAATGAGCAGTTCTTC.

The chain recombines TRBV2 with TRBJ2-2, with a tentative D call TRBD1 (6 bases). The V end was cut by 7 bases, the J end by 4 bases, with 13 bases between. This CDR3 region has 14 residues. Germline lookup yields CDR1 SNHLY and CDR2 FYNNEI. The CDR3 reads CASTKGQSTGELFF. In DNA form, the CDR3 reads TGTGCCAGCACCAAGGGACAAAGCACCGGGGAGCTGTTTTTT.

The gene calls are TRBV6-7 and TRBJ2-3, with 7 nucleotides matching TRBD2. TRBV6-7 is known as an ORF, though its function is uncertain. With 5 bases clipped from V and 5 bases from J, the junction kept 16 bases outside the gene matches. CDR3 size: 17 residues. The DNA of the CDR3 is TGTGCCAGCAGTCGCAACTACCTAGGACTAGAGAAAGATACGCAGTATTTT. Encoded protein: CASSRNYLGLEKDTQYF.

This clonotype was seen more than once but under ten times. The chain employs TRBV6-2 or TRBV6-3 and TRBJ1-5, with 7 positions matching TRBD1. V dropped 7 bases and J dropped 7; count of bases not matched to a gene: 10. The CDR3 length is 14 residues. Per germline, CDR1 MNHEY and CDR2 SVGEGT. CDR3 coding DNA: TGTGCCAGCACACAGGGGATCCTCGGGCAGCCCCAGCATTTT. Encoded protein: CASTQGILGQPQHF.

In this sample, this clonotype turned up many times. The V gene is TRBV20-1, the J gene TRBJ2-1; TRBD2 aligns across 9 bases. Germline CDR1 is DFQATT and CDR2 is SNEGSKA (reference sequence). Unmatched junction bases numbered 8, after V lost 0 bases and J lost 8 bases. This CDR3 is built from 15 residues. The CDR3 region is CSARERAGGSDEQFF. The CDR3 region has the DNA TGCAGTGCTAGAGAGCGAGCGGGAGGTTCAGATGAGCAGTTCTTC.

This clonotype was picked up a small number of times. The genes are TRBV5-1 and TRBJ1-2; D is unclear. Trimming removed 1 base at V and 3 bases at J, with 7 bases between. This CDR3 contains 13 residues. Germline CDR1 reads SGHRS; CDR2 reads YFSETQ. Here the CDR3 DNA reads TGCGCCAGCAGCTTGATGGACGACTATGGCTACACCTTC. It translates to CASSLMDDYGYTF. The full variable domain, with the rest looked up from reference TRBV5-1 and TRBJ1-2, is KAGVTQTPRYLIKTRGQQVTLSCSPISGHRSVSWYQQTPGQGLQFLFEYFSETQRNKGNFPGRFSGRQFSNSRSEMNVSTLELGDSALYLCASSLMDDYGYTFGSGTRLTVV.

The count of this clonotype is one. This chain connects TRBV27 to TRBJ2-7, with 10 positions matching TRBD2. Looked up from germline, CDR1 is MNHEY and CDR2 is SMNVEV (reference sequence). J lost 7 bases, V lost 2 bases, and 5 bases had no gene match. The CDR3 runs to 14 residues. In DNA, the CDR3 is TGTGCCAGCAGTTTAAGCGGGAGGGCGAGAGAGCAGTACGTC. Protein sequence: CASSLSGRAREQYV.

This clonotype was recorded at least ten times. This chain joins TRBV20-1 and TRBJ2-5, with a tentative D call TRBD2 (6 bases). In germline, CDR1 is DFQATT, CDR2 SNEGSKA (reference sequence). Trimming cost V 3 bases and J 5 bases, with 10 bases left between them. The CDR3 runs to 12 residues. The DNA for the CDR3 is TGCAGTGCTAGGACTAGTGAGGAGACCCAGTACTTC. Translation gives CSARTSEETQYF.

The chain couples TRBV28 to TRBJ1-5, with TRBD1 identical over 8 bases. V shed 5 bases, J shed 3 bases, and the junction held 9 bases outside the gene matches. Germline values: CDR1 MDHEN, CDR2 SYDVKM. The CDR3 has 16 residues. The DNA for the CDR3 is TGTGCCAGCAGTACCCCCGGGACAGGTGTCAATCAGCCCCAGCATTTT. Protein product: CASSTPGTGVNQPQHF.

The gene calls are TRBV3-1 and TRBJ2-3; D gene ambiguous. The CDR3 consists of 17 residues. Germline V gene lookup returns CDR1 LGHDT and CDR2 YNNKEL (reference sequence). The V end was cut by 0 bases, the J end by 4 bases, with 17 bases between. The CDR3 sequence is CASSQEFSARSADTQYF. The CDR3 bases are TGTGCCAGCAGCCAAGAGTTCTCCGCTAGGAGCGCAGATACGCAGTATTTT.

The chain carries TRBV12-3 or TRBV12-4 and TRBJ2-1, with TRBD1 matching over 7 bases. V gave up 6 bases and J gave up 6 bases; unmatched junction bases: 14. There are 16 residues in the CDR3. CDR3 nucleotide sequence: TGTGCCAGCAGCCCTACTTACAGGGGAAGGGGCAATGAGCAGTTCTTC. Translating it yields CASSPTYRGRGNEQFF.